This is a list of T cell receptor beta chains from one sample in a study of T cell responses to AZD1222 COVID-19 vaccine. Profiling relied on immunoSEQ multiplex PCR, and the TCRdb table lists in-frame clones only, not all of them. Here the sample spans 110,000 to 150,000 clones, 85% to 90% being singletons. Specimen: peripheral blood, collected on day 0 of AZD1222 vaccination. Source of these receptors: an adult in good health. CDR3s include the opening cysteine and the closing phenylalanine or tryptophan. The order of the fields is D gene, J gene, V gene, clone size, CDR3 DNA, CDR3 protein. D genes are given only for firm matches. Only some rows state a clone size, as once, few, many or a class for expanded clones.

>-|TRBJ1-6|TRBV7-9|-
TGTGCCAGCAGCAGAAATACAAATTGGGATTCACCCCTCCACTTT
CASSRNTNWDSPLHF
>-|TRBJ1-6|TRBV14|-
TGTGCCAGCAGCCAGACGAGGGGCGGCAATTCACCCCTCCACTTT
CASSQTRGGNSPLHF
>-|TRBJ2-1|TRBV19|-
TGTGCCAGTAGTATGGAGGTAGCCTTCAATGAGCAGTTCTTC
CASSMEVAFNEQFF
>-|TRBJ2-7|TRBV4-3|-
TGCGCCAGCAGCCAAGAACGGCCCCCGGGGTACTTC
CASSQERPPGYF
>-|TRBJ2-3|TRBV6-1|once
TGTGCCAGCAGTGACCTGGGGGGAAAGGCCCCAGATACGCAGTATTTT
CASSDLGGKAPDTQYF
>-|TRBJ2-1|TRBV5-1|-
TGCGCCAGCAGCTTGGGATATTCAAACAATGAGCAGTTCTTC
CASSLGYSNNEQFF
>-|TRBJ2-7|TRBV10-3|-
TGTGCCATCAGTCGACAGGCGTGGGAGCAGTACTTC
CAISRQAWEQYF
>-|TRBJ2-2|TRBV7-7|once
TGTGCCAGCAGCCCAGGGGCCCTGGGAACCGGGGAGCTGTTTTTT
CASSPGALGTGELFF
>TRBD2|TRBJ2-4|TRBV19|once
TGTGCCAGTAGTACCGAAAGCGGGAGGGCCTCCAAAAACATTCAGTACTTC
CASSTESGRASKNIQYF
>TRBD2|TRBJ2-7|TRBV5-1|-
TGCGCCAGCAGCTTGGGCAGGACCTTAGGGTCTAGCGGCTACGAGCAGTACTTC
CASSLGRTLGSSGYEQYF
>-|TRBJ2-4|TRBV18|-
TGTGCCAGCTCACCAGCCCTAGCCAAAAACATTCAGTACTTC
CASSPALAKNIQYF
>-|TRBJ1-3|TRBV7-9|-
TGTGCCAGCAGCTTAGGCTCTGGAAACACCATATATTTT
CASSLGSGNTIYF
>-|TRBJ1-2|TRBV28|once
TGTGCCAGCAGTTTACGTCCCTATGGCTACACCTTC
CASSLRPYGYTF
>TRBD1|TRBJ1-1|TRBV28|-
TGTGCCAGCATTTGGGACAGACAATACACTGAAGCTTTCTTT
CASIWDRQYTEAFF
>-|TRBJ2-2|TRBV30|-
TGTGCCTGGGGACAGAACACCGGGGAGCTGTTTTTT
CAWGQNTGELFF
>TRBD1|TRBJ1-5|TRBV7-2|-
TGTGCCAGCAGCCCGGGACAGCAAAATAGCAATCAGCCCCAGCATTTT
CASSPGQQNSNQPQHF
>-|TRBJ2-7|TRBV6-2/TRBV6-3|-
TGTGCCAGCAGTCCCCCCGGAGGGGATACCTACGAGCAGTACTTC
CASSPPGGDTYEQYF
>TRBD2|TRBJ2-7|TRBV10-3|-
TGTGCCATCAGTGGGGCTAGCGGGAGTGGGTACGAGCAGTACTTC
CAISGASGSGYEQYF
>-|TRBJ2-1|TRBV7-3|once
TGTGCCAGCAGCTCCCAGAGCACTGAGCAGTTCTTC
CASSSQSTEQFF
>TRBD2|TRBJ2-7|TRBV7-9|-
TGTGCCGCCGGACTAGCGGGAGGCGAGCAGTACTTC
CAAGLAGGEQYF
>-|TRBJ1-5|TRBV30|-
TGTGCCTGGAGTGTAAATACGGCCCCCGGTCAGCCCCAGCATTTT
CAWSVNTAPGQPQHF
>-|TRBJ1-2|TRBV7-2|few
TGTGCCAGCAGCTTCCGCCAGGAAGGCTACACCTTC
CASSFRQEGYTF
>-|TRBJ2-7|TRBV23-1|-
TGCGCCAGCAGTCACCCCATGGACTACGAGCAGTACTTC
CASSHPMDYEQYF
>-|TRBJ1-1|TRBV7-8|-
TGTGCCAGCAGCCGAGATAGTTGGCTAGCTCAAGCTTTCTTT
CASSRDSWLAQAFF
>TRBD2|TRBJ2-1|TRBV11-3|-
TGTGCCAGCAGCCCGCGGGGGGAGCCCAATGAGCAGTTCTTC
CASSPRGEPNEQFF
>TRBD1|TRBJ1-4|TRBV28|-
TGTGCCAGCAGTTCCCCGACAGGGTGGTCGTCTAAACTGTTTTTT
CASSSPTGWSSKLFF
>-|TRBJ2-2|TRBV9|once
TGTGCCAGCAGCGTAGGTGACACCGGGGAGCTGTTTTTT
CASSVGDTGELFF
>-|TRBJ2-1|TRBV19|once
TGTGCCACCGTTTCAATATCCTACAATGAGCAGTTCTTC
CATVSISYNEQFF
>-|TRBJ1-2|TRBV6-1|-
TGTGCCAGCTCATTGGGAGGGATCCTCTATGGCTACACCTTC
CASSLGGILYGYTF
>-|TRBJ1-5|TRBV6-6|-
TGTGCCAGCAGCAAAAACAGGGCTGAAAGTCAGCCCCAGCATTTT
CASSKNRAESQPQHF
>-|TRBJ1-2|TRBV29-1|-
TGCAGCGTTGAAGTAAATGGGGAACTCTATCCGGGGGGCTACACCTTC
CSVEVNGELYPGGYTF
>-|TRBJ2-5|TRBV5-6|once
TGTGCCAGCAGCTTTCGGGTCCAAGAGACCCAGTACTTC
CASSFRVQETQYF